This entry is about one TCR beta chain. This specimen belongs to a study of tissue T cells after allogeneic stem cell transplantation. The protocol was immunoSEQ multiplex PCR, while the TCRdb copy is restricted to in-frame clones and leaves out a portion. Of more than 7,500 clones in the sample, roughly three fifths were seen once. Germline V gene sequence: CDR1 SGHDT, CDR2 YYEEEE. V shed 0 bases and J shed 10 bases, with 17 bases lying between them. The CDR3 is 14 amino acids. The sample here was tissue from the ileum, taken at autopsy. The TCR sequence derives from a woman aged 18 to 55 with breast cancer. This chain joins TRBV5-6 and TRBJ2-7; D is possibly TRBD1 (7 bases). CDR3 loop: CASSLDSGRGVQYF. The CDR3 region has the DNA TGTGCCAGCAGCTTGGACTCGGGCAGGGGGGTTCAGTACTTC.